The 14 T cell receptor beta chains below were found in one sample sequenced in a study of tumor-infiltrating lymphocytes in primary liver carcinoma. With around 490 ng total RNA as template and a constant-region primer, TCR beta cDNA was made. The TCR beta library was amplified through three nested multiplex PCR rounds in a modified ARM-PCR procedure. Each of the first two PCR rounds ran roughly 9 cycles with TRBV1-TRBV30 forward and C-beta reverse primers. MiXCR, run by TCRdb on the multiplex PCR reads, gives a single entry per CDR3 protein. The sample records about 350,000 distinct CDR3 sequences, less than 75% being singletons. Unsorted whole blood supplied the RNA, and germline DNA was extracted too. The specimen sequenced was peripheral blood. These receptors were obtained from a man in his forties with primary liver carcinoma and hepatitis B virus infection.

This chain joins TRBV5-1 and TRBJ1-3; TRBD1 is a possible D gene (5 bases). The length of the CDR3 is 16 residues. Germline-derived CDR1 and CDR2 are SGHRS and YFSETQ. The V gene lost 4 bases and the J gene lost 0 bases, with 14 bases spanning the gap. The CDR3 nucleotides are TGCGCCAGCAGCCCGGGGACCGACTTCTCTGGAAACACCATATATTTT. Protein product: CASSPGTDFSGNTIYF.

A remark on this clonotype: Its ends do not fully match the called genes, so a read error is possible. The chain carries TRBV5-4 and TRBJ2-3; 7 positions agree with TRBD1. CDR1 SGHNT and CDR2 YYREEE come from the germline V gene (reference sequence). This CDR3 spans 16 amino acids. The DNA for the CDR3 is TGTGCCTGCAGCTACCAGACAGGGAATTTCGCAGATACGCAGTATTTT. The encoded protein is CACSYQTGNFADTQYF.

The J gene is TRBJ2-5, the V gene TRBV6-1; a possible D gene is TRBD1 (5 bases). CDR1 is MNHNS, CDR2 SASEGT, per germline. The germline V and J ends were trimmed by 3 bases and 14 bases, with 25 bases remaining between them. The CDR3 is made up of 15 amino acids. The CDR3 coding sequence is TGTGCCAGCAGTGATCTGCAGGGCAAACAAGAGACCCGATACTTC. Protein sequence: CASSDLQGKQETRYF.

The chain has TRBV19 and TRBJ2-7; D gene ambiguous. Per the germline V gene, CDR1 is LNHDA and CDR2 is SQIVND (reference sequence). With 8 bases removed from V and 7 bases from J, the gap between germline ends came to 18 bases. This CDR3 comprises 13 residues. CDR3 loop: CASSPGPAQEQYF. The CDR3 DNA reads TGTGCCAGTTCTCCTGGTCCGGCACAGGAGCAGTACTTC.

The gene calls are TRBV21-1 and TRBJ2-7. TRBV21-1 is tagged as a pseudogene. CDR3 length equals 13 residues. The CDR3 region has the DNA TGTGCCAGCAGCAAACCAACGCGCTACGAGCAGTACTTC. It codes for CASSKPTRYEQYF.

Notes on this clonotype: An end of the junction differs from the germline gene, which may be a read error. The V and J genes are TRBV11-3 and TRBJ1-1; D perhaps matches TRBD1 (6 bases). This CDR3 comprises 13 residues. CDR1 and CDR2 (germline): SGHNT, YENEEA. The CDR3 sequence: CASSFTGDTGAFF. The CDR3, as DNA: TGTGCCAGCAGCTTCACGGGGGACACTGGAGCTTTCTTT. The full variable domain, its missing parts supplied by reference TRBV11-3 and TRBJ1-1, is EAGVVQSPRYKIIEKKQPVAFWCNPISGHNTLYWYLQNLGQGPELLIRYENEEAVDDSQLPKDRFSAERLKGVDSTLKIQPAELGDSAVYLCASSFTGDTGAFFGQGTRLTVV.

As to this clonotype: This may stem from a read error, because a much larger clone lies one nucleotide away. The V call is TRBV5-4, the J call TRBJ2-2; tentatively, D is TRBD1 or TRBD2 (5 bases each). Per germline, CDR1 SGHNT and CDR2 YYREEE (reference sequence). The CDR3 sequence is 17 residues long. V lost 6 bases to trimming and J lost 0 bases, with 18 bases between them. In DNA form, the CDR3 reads TGTGCCAGCAACTTCACCCCGGGACCTGCGAACACCGGGGAGCTGTTTTTT. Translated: CASNFTPGPANTGELFF.

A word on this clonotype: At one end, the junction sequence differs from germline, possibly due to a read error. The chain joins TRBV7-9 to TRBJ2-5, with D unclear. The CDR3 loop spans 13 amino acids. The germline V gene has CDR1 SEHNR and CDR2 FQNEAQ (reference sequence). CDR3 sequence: CASSSHSGETKYF. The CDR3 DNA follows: TGTGCCAGCAGCTCCCACAGTGGTGAGACCAAGTACTTC.

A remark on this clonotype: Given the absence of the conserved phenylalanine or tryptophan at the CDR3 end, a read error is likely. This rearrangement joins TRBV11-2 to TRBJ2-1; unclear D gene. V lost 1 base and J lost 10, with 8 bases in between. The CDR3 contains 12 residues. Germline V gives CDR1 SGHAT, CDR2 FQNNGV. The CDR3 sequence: CASSLGRGEQFY. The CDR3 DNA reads TGTGCCAGCAGCTTAGGTCGAGGCGAGCAGTTCTAC.

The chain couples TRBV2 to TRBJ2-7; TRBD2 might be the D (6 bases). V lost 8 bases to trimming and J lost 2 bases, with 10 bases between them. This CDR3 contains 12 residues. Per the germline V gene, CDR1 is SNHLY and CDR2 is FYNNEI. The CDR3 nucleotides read TGTGCCAGCGGAGGGGACGCCTACGAGCAGTACTTC. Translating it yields CASGGDAYEQYF.

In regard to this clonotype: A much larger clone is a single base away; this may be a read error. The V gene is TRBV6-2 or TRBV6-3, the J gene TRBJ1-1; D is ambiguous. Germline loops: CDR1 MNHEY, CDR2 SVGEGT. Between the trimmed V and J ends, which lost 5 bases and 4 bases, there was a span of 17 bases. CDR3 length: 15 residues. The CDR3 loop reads CASSTDMAVGTEAFF. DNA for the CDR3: TGTGCCAGCAGTACAGACATGGCCGTAGGCACTGAAGCTTTCTTT.

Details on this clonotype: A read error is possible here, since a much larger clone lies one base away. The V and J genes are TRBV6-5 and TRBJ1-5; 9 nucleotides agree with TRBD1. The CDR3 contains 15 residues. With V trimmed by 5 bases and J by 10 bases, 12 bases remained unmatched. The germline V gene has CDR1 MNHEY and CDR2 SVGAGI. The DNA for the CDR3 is TGTGCCAGCAGTCCGTCGGGACAGGGAAGTCATCCCCAGCATTTT. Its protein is CASSPSGQGSHPQHF.

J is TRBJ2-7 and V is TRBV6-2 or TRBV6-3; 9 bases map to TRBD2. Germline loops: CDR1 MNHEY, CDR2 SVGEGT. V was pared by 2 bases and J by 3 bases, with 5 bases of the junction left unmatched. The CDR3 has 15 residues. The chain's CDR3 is CASSYGLARNYEQYF. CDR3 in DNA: TGTGCCAGCAGTTACGGACTAGCGCGAAACTACGAGCAGTACTTC.

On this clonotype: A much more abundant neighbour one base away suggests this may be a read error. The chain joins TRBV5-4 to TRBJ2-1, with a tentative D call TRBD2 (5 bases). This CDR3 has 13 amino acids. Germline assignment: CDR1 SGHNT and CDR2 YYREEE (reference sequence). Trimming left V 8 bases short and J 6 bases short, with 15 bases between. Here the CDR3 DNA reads TGTGCCAGGAGCCCCGACTATCTCAATGAGCAGTTCTTC. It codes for CARSPDYLNEQFF.